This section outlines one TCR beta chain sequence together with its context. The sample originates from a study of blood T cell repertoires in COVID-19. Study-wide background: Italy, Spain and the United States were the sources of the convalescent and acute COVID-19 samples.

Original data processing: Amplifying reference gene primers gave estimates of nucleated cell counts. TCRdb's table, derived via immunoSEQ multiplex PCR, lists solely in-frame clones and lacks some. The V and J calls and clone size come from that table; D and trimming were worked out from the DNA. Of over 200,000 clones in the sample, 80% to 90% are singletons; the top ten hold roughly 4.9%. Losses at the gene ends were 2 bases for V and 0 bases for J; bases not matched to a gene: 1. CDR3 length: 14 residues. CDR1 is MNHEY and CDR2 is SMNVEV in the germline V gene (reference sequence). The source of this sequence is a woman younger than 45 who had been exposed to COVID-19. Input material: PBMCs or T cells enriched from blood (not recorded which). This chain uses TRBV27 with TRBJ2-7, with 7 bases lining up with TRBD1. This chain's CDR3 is CASSLGQVSYEQYF. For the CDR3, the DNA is TGTGCCAGCAGTTTAGGACAGGTCTCCTACGAGCAGTACTTC.